Sequencing of this TCR beta chain was carried out in a study of neurological immune-mediated disorders. Study-wide results and limits: Among expanded clones, no CDR3 amino acid sequences were shared across subjects, a pattern suggesting private repertoires in all groups. The most TCR clonal expansion was seen in HTLV-1-associated myelopathy, and the least was seen in multiple sclerosis, which fell below healthy controls.

cDNA was made by 5'RACE with 10-nucleotide random UMIs. TCRdb ran MiXCR on the 5' RACE reads and lists one entry per CDR3 protein. Of about 62,000 distinct CDR3 sequences in the sample, over 3.5% were seen once. To note about this clonotype: Its specificity is not known. Being one base from a much bigger clone, this may be a read error.

Looked up from germline, CDR1 is DFQATT and CDR2 is SNEGSKA (reference sequence). There are 13 residues in the CDR3. Trimming pared 3 bases from V and 0 bases from J, leaving 9 bases between. Unsorted libraries were derived from 2 million PBMCs stored at -80 C. The sequenced sample was PBMCs. The sequence was collected from a woman aged 50 to 65 with multiple sclerosis. This chain uses TRBV20-1 with TRBJ2-7; D perhaps matches TRBD2 (5 bases). The CDR3 loop reads CSARDLRSYEQYF. DNA of the CDR3: TGCAGTGCTAGGGACTTGCGCTCCTACGAGCAGTACTTC.